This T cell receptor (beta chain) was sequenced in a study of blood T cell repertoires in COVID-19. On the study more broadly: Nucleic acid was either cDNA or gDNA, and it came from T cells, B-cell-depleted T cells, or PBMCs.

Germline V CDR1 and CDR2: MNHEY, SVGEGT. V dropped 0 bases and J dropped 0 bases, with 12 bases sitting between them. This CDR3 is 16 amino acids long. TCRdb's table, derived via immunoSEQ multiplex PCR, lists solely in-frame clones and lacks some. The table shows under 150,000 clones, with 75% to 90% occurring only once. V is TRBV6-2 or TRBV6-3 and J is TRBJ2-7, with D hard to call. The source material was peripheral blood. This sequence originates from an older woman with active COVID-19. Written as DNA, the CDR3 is TGTGCCAGCAGTTACTCGAAAGGAGAAATCTCCTACGAGCAGTACTTC. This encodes CASSYSKGEISYEQYF.